A single sample is the source of the 9 T cell receptor beta chains below, sequenced in a study of cytomegalovirus exposure and HLA in healthy donors. It was with 60 Vbeta and 13 Jbeta primers that the PCR ran. Sequencing was performed with immunoSEQ multiplex PCR; in TCRdb, only in-frame clones are kept and a portion is missing. This sample has about 170,000 clones, with about four fifths found just once. The specimen sequenced was PBMCs. The receptors originated from a male donor in good health and CMV-seronegative.

The chain has TRBV18 and TRBJ1-4, with 8 bases lining up with TRBD1. Germline V gives CDR1 KGHSH, CDR2 LQKENI. The length of the CDR3 is 14 residues. With 4 bases clipped from V and 8 bases from J, the junction kept 6 bases outside the gene matches. The CDR3 sequence is CASSQQGGREKLFF. The CDR3 coding sequence is TGTGCCAGCTCACAACAGGGGGGACGAGAAAAACTGTTTTTT. The full variable domain, with the rest looked up from reference TRBV18 and TRBJ1-4, is NAGVMQNPRHLVRRRGQEARLRCSPMKGHSHVYWYRQLPEEGLKFMVYLQKENIIDESGMPKERFSAEFPKEGPSILRIQQVVRGDSAAYFCASSQQGGREKLFFGSGTQLSVL.

The genes are TRBV19 and TRBJ1-1; D unresolved. With 6 bases removed from V and 3 bases from J, the gap between germline ends came to 8 bases. The CDR3 spans 12 residues. Germline assignment: CDR1 LNHDA and CDR2 SQIVND (reference sequence). The CDR3 DNA follows: TGTGCCAGTAGAGCTTTCGACACTGAAGCTTTCTTT. It yields the protein CASRAFDTEAFF. Using reference TRBV19 and TRBJ1-1 for the parts outside the CDR3, the full variable domain is DGGITQSPKYLFRKEGQNVTLSCEQNLNHDAMYWYRQDPGQGLRLIYYSQIVNDFQKGDIAEGYSVSREKKESFPLTVTSAQKNPTAFYLCASRAFDTEAFFGQGTRLTVV.

V gene TRBV2 combines with J gene TRBJ2-2; possibly TRBD2 for D (5 bases). Germline CDR1 and CDR2: SNHLY and FYNNEI. CDR3 length: 13 amino acids. V lost 3 bases to trimming and J lost 8 bases, with 10 bases between them. CDR3 DNA sequence: TGTGCCAGCAGTGAGGAGGTTAATGGGGAGCTGTTTTTT. The encoded protein is CASSEEVNGELFF.

The chain has TRBV7-9 and TRBJ2-1, with 10 bases identical to TRBD1. The CDR3 is 17 residues long. V gave up 4 bases and J gave up 7 bases; unmatched junction bases: 13. From germline, CDR1 is SEHNR and CDR2 FQNEAQ (reference sequence). CDR3 nucleotides: TGTGCCAGCAGCTATCCTCCGGGACAGGGGAATAGGAATGAGCAGTTCTTC. Residues: CASSYPPGQGNRNEQFF.

This clone was picked up one time. The gene calls are TRBV4-3 and TRBJ2-7, with 13 positions matching TRBD2. This CDR3 comprises 14 residues. The junction had 1 base not matched to a gene; V was cut back by 5 bases and J by 3 bases. Per germline, CDR1 LGHNA and CDR2 YSLEER. This CDR3 is CASSRTSGSYEQYF. The CDR3 bases are TGCGCCAGCAGCAGGACTAGCGGGAGCTACGAGCAGTACTTC.

This sequence joins TRBV10-1 and TRBJ2-3; 10 nucleotides agree with TRBD2. The CDR3 runs 18 residues. The germline gives CDR1 WNHNN, CDR2 SYGVQD (reference sequence). J was trimmed by 0 bases and V by 4 bases; bases with no gene match: 10. The CDR3 DNA follows: TGCGCCAGCAGTGGAGTAGCGGGGGGCAGACCTAGCACAGATACGCAGTATTTT. Translating it yields CASSGVAGGRPSTDTQYF.

J is TRBJ1-1 and V is TRBV4-3, with TRBD1 matching over 8 bases. The CDR3 runs 15 residues. The V and J ends lost 0 bases and 4 bases, in that order; junction bases with no gene match: 4. Germline V gene data show CDR1 as LGHNA and CDR2 as YSLEER. The CDR3 nucleotides are TGCGCCAGCAGCCAAGAGGACAGGGATGGCACTGAAGCTTTCTTT. Amino acids: CASSQEDRDGTEAFF.

This chain joins TRBV4-3 and TRBJ2-7, with TRBD2 identical over 10 bases. The germline gives CDR1 LGHNA, CDR2 YSLEER. V shed 0 bases and J 6 bases; nucleotides not matched to a gene: 8. CDR3 length equals 16 residues. The CDR3 sequence is CASSQERTSGTGEQYF. The DNA of the CDR3 is TGCGCCAGCAGCCAAGAGAGGACTAGCGGCACGGGCGAGCAGTACTTC.

V and J are TRBV7-8 and TRBJ2-3; the match to TRBD2 covers 9 bases. Germline loops: CDR1 SGHVS, CDR2 FQNEAQ. V trimming: 5 bases; J trimming: 4 bases; junction bases outside the gene matches: 7. The CDR3 loop spans 15 amino acids. DNA for the CDR3: TGTGCCAGCAGCCCCGGGACTAGCTCCCCAGATACGCAGTATTTT. Translated: CASSPGTSSPDTQYF.